The clone carrying this T cell receptor beta chain was seen ten or more times. Trimming stripped 0 bases from V and 2 bases from J, with 11 bases between. Per germline, CDR1 SQVTM and CDR2 ANQGSEA. This CDR3 region has 14 residues. The study left out patients who had uncontrolled infection, other autoimmune disease, pregnancy or lactation. Researchers amplified the TCR beta CDR3 regions from RNA transcripts. Researchers ran a first-round RT-PCR on the TCR CDR3 using the HTBI primer set. A single record per CDR3 protein comes from TCRdb applying MiXCR to the multiplex PCR reads. This sample has approximately 520,000 distinct CDR3 sequences, with less than 25% found just once. These data belong to a study of T cells in Graves' hyperthyroidism and ophthalmopathy.

This rearrangement joins TRBV29-1 to TRBJ2-7; D is tentatively TRBD1 or TRBD2 (5 bases each). The source is a man between 18 and 35 years old with Graves' hyperthyroidism. Input material: blood. CDR3 residues: CSVEDRDGTYEQYF. In DNA, the CDR3 is TGCAGCGTTGAAGATAGGGACGGAACCTACGAGCAGTACTTC.